Below are 9 T cell receptor beta chains sequenced from a single sample in a study of T cell clonality in common variable immunodeficiency (dated by TCRdb to between 2014 and 2017). Library preparation used the immunoSEQ multiplex PCR assay. TCRdb mirrors the immuneACCESS table, restricted to in-frame sequences. Some clones are absent from its copies; in checked studies, under half trace to an unresolved V gene, and the reason for the others is unknown. The sample comprises 35,000 to 55,000 clones, and every one was counted more than once. The ten largest clones take up 0.68% of the sample. The sample comprised peripheral blood mononuclear cells. The receptors were gathered from a person aged 18 to 75 in good health.

In this sample, this clone turned up many times. The missing CDR3 end, 3 residues past where the read stops, is filled in from the germline J gene. V usage is TRBV4-1 and J usage is TRBJ1-4, with D maybe TRBD1 (6 bases). Trimming stripped 3 bases from V and 7 bases from J, with 15 bases between. The length of the CDR3 is 15 residues. CDR1 MGHRA and CDR2 YSYEKL come from the germline V gene. The CDR3 sequence is CASSQLTGQGEKLFF. Partial CDR3 DNA: TGCGCCAGCAGCCAGTTAACAGGGCAGGGTGAAAAA.

At least ten counts were recorded for this clone. Read data end 3 residues before the CDR3 end; the end is taken from the germline J gene. This sequence joins TRBV19 and TRBJ1-3; D unclear. This CDR3 comprises 13 residues. Germline V gene sequence: CDR1 LNHDA, CDR2 SQIVND (reference sequence). V lost 10 bases to trimming and J lost 2 bases, with 12 bases between them. This CDR3 is CATHDNPGNTIYF. The covered CDR3 bases are TGTGCCACCCATGACAATCCTGGAAACACC.

At least ten counts were recorded for this clone. One end of the junction does not line up with germline, which may come from a read error. The read finishes 3 residues shy of the CDR3 end, and the germline J gene is used to complete it. The chain combines TRBV2 with TRBJ2-6; tentatively, D is TRBD1 (5 bases). From germline, CDR1 is SNHLY and CDR2 FYNNEI. The CDR3 loop spans 14 amino acids. CDR3 loop: CAVQGVLGSNVLTF. CDR3 DNA (partial): TGTGCCGTACAAGGGGTTCTTGGGTCCAACGTC.

This clone was seen ten or more times. One end of the junction is discordant with germline, which a read error may explain. The part of the CDR3 DNA that was read is TGTACCAGCACCTCCGGGACTCTGAACACTGAA. This codes for CTSTSGTLNTE. The whole CDR3 reads CTSTSGTLNTEAFF. The chain uses TRBV6-2 or TRBV6-3 and TRBJ1-1, with D tentatively TRBD1 (5 bases). The sequenced fragment ends 3 residues before the CDR3 boundary, so the rest is inferred from the germline J gene. Per the germline V gene, CDR1 is MNHEY and CDR2 is SVGEGT. This CDR3 spans 14 amino acids.

This clone has ten or more counts. The sequence runs out 3 residues before the end of the CDR3; the remainder is reconstructed from the germline J gene. The chain carries TRBV7-6 and TRBJ2-5, with D perhaps matching TRBD2 (5 bases). Trimming removed 3 bases from V and 5 bases from J, with 13 bases in between. Germline loops: CDR1 SGHVS, CDR2 FNYEAQ. The CDR3 has 14 amino acids. CDR3: CASSLYGVMETQYF. Incomplete CDR3 DNA: TGTGCCAGCAGCTTGTACGGGGTAATGGAGACC.

In this sample, this clone turned up many times. The CDR3 end is not reached by the read, which stops 3 residues before it; the germline J gene fills it in. The rearrangement links TRBV9 to TRBJ2-1; TRBD2 agrees at 7 bases. Unmatched junction bases numbered 4, after V lost 0 bases and J lost 4 bases. The CDR3 length is 15 residues. Germline V gene lookup returns CDR1 SGDLS and CDR2 YYNGEE. The sequenced part of the CDR3 DNA is TGTGCCAGCAGCGTAGCGAGCGGGGATTACAATGAG. This encodes CASSVASGDYNE. The whole CDR3 region reads CASSVASGDYNEQFF.

This clone came up many times. The read is 3 residues too short to cover the CDR3 end, so that end is filled in from the germline J gene. The chain uses TRBV20-1 and TRBJ1-6, with 10 positions matching TRBD1. The germline V gene encodes CDR1 DFQATT and CDR2 SNEGSKA (reference sequence). The V segment lost 5 bases and the J segment 7 bases; nucleotides outside the gene matches: 5. The CDR3 consists of 14 residues. The CDR3 here is CSAGTGDVNSPLHF. The sequenced part of the CDR3 DNA is TGCAGTGCTGGGACAGGGGATGTGAATTCACCC.

This clone was recorded many times. The CDR3 end lies 3 residues beyond the end of the read and is filled in from the germline J gene. J is TRBJ1-5 and V is TRBV6-2 or TRBV6-3; D is ambiguous. Germline CDR1 is MNHEY and CDR2 is SVGEGT. CDR3 length equals 15 residues. V dropped 6 bases and J dropped 0 bases, with 12 bases sitting between them. The CDR3 here is CASSDQADSNQPQHF. The CDR3 bases that were read are TGTGCCAGCAGCGATCAGGCAGATAGCAATCAGCCC.

This clone was recorded many times. The read stops 3 residues short of the end of the CDR3; the missing end is completed from the germline J gene. V and J are TRBV20-1 and TRBJ2-7, with unresolved D. This CDR3 is built from 15 residues. The V end was cut by 2 bases, the J end by 0 bases, with 14 bases between. Germline V gene sequence: CDR1 DFQATT, CDR2 SNEGSKA (reference sequence). The CDR3 loop is CSARKKTLSSYEQYF. CDR3 DNA, as far as it was read: TGCAGTGCTAGAAAGAAGACACTTAGCTCCTACGAG.